This TCR beta chain appears in the sequencing data of a study of identical twins. With no exceptions, donors were healthy Caucasians. CDR1 is MGHRA and CDR2 is YSYEKL in the germline V gene. Trimming removed 4 bases at V and 1 base at J, with 17 bases between. This CDR3 region has 17 residues. Study conclusions and caveats: The abundant beta clonotypes from cord blood had fewer insertions, and memory repertoires had none of this. Monozygotic twin pairs showed more out-of-frame TCR alpha sharing than models estimated. Partial confounding of zero-insertion analyses by invariant MAIT and iNKT cells was possible.

TCRdb re-derived calls from the 5' RACE reads in MiXCR, one entry per CDR3 protein. There are 1.5 million or so distinct CDR3 sequences in the sample; 25% to 35% occur only once, and 0.27% lies in the top ten. For this clonotype: The antigen remains undetermined.

The sequence came from a newborn girl in good health. V and J are TRBV4-1 and TRBJ2-1; D unresolved. Sample: cord blood. CDR3 coding DNA: TGCGCCAGCAGCCCTGGGGTCTTTGCGGATTCCTACAATGAGCAGTTCTTC. Amino acids: CASSPGVFADSYNEQFF.